The source of this T cell receptor (beta chain) is a study of regulatory T cells in long-lasting Graves disease. Specified time point: newly diagnosed GD, antithyroid drugs for less than 3 months. The TCR library used RNA extracted from PBMCs. This clonotype was counted a few times. Construction of TCR beta libraries relied on iRepertoire HTBI primers and on Arm-PCR targeting CDR3 regions. Each CDR3 protein gets one entry after TCRdb re-called the multiplex PCR reads with MiXCR. The sample has under 300,000 distinct CDR3 sequences, around 20% seen once. The CDR3 loop spans 15 amino acids. Germline V gene lookup returns CDR1 LNHDA and CDR2 SQIVND (reference sequence). V was shortened by 8 bases and J by 4 bases, with 20 bases between the two germline ends.

The source material was peripheral blood mononuclear cells (PBMCs), sampled at new diagnosis, from a patient treated with antithyroid drugs. The chain is built from TRBV19 and TRBJ1-2; a weak D match, TRBD1 (6 bases). This clonotype was obtained from a female donor with Graves disease. CDR3 residues: CASRQNRDTGYGYTF. The CDR3 DNA reads as TGTGCCAGTCGTCAAAACCGGGACACGGGCTATGGCTACACCTTC.